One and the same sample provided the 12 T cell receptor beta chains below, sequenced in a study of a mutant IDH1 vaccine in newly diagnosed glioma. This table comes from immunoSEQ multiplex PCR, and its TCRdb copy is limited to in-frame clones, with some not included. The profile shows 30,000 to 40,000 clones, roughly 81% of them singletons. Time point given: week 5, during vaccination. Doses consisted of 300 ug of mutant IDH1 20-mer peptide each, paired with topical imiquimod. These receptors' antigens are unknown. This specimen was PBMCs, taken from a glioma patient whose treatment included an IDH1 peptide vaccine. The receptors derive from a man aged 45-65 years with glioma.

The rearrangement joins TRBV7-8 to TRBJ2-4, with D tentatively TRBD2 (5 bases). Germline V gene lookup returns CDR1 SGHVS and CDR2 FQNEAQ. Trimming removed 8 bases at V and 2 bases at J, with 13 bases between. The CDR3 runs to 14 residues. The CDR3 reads CASADWRTKNIQYF. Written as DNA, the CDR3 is TGTGCCAGCGCGGACTGGCGAACCAAAAACATTCAGTACTTC.

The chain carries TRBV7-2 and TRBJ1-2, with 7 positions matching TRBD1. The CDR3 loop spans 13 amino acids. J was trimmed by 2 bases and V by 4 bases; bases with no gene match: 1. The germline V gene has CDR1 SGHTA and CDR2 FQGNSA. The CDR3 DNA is TGTGCCAGCAGCTGGGGACAGAACTATGGCTACACCTTC. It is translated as CASSWGQNYGYTF.

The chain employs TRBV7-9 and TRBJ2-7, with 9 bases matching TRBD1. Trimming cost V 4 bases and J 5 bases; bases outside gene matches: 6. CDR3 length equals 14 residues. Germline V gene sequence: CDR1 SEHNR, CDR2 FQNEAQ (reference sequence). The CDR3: CASSSRDRAHEQYF. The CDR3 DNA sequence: TGTGCCAGCAGCTCCCGGGACAGGGCACACGAGCAGTACTTC.

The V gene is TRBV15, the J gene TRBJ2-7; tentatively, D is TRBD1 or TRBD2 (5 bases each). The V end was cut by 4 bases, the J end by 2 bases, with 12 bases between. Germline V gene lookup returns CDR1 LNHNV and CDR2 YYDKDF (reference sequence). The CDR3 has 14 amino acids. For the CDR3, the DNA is TGTGCCACCAGCACGTGGGACCGCACCTACGAGCAGTACTTC. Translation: CATSTWDRTYEQYF.

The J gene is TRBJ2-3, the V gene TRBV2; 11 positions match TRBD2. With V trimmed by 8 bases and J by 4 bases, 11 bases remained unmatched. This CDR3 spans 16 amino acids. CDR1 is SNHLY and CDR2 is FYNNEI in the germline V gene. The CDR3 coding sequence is TGTGCCAGCGGGATGGTACTAGCGGGGGCGGCAGATACGCAGTATTTT. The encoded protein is CASGMVLAGAADTQYF.

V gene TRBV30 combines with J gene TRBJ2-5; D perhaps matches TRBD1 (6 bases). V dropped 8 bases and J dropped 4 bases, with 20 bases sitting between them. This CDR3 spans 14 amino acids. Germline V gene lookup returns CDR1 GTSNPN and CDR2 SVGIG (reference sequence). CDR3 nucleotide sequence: TGTGCCGCCACGGACAGCTACTTTGGAGAGACCCAGTACTTC. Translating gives CAATDSYFGETQYF.

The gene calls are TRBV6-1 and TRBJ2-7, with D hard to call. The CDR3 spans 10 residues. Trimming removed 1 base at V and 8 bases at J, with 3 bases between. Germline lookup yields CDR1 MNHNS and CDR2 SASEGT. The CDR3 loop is CASSEEQQYF. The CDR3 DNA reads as TGTGCCAGCAGTGAAGAACAGCAGTACTTC.

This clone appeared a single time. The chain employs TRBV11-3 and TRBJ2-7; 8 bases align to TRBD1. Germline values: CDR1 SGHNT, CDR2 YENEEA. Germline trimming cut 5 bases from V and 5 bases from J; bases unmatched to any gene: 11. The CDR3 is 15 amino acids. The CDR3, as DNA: TGTGCCAGCAGCCCGGGGACAGGTCTGCGGGACGAGCAGTACTTC. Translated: CASSPGTGLRDEQYF.

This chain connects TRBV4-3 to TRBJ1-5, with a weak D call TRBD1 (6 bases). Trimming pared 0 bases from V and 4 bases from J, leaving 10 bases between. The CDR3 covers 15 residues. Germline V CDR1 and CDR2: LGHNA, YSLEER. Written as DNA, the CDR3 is TGCGCCAGCAGCCAAGAAACAGGGACAAATCAGCCCCAGCATTTT. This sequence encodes CASSQETGTNQPQHF.

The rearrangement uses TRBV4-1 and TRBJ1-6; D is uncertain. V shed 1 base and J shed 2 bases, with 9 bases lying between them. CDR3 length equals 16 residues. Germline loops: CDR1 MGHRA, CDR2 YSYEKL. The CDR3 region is CASSQGVITYNSPLHF. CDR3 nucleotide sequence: TGCGCCAGCAGCCAAGGAGTGATTACCTATAATTCACCCCTCCACTTT.

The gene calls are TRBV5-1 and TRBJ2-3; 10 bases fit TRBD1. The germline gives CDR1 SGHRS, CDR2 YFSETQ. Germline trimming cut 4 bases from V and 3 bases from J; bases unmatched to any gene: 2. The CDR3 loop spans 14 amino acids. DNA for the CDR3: TGCGCCAGCAGCCGGGGACAGGGGACAGATACGCAGTATTTT. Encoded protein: CASSRGQGTDTQYF.

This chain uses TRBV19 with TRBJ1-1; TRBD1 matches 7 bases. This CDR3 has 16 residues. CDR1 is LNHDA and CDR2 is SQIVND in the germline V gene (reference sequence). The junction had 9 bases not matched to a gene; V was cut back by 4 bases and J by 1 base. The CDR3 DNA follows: TGTGCCAGTAGTAGTTCCCCGGGACAGAGGAACACTGAAGCTTTCTTT. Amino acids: CASSSSPGQRNTEAFF.